This entry lists 24 T cell receptor beta chains sequenced from one sample in a study of CD8 T cells in ankylosing spondylitis (dated by TCRdb to about 2017). The library was prepared using 5' RACE. Data came from an Illumina HiSeq 2500. Using fastp trimming at Q25 and MiXCR clonotype assembly, TCRdb reanalyzed the public sequencing data and kept in-frame beta chains. Each entry is one CDR3 protein sequence, shown with its most common DNA and genes. The sample table lists approximately 240,000 distinct CDR3 sequences, roughly a quarter of them with a count of one. Together, the top ten hold 0.61% of the sample. Source material: blood, either unsorted or a sorted T cell fraction (not recorded which). Receptors originate from a male donor with ankylosing spondylitis or in good health (not recorded which).

This clonotype was seen a few times. This chain links TRBV20-1 with TRBJ1-1, with no clear D. This CDR3 comprises 14 residues. Germline CDR1 DFQATT, CDR2 SNEGSKA (reference sequence). The V and J ends lost 0 bases and 5 bases respectively, with 13 bases between them. In DNA form, the CDR3 reads TGCAGTGCTAGAGAACCGCAAAAGAGTACTGAAGCTTTCTTT. The encoded protein is CSAREPQKSTEAFF.

V gene TRBV7-2 combines with J gene TRBJ2-3; D ambiguous. The CDR3 spans 14 residues. Germline lookup yields CDR1 SGHTA and CDR2 FQGNSA. The germline V and J ends were trimmed by 5 bases and 5 bases, with 14 bases remaining between them. The CDR3 loop reads CASSPPPLGDTQYF. The DNA of the CDR3 is TGTGCCAGCAGCCCCCCTCCACTGGGAGATACGCAGTATTTT. Together with reference TRBV7-2 and TRBJ2-3, the CDR3 gives the full variable domain: GAGVSQSPSNKVTEKGKDVELRCDPISGHTALYWYRQSLGQGLEFLIYFQGNSAPDKSGLPSDRFSAERTGGSVSTLTIQRTQQEDSAVYLCASSPPPLGDTQYFGPGTRLTVL.

V usage is TRBV20-1 and J usage is TRBJ2-3; a weak D match, TRBD1 (5 bases). From germline, CDR1 is DFQATT and CDR2 SNEGSKA (reference sequence). V was cut by 0 bases and J by 4 bases, with 17 bases left in between. There are 16 residues in the CDR3. CDR3 DNA sequence: TGCAGTGCTAGAGACGTAGGGGCCATCCCGGCAGATACGCAGTATTTT. Its protein product is CSARDVGAIPADTQYF.

This clonotype was counted between two and nine times. The V gene is TRBV12-3 or TRBV12-4, the J gene TRBJ2-7; 8 nucleotides align to TRBD1. The CDR3 is 15 amino acids. Losses at the gene ends were 5 bases for V and 3 bases for J; bases not matched to a gene: 9. As DNA, the CDR3 is TGTGCCAGCAGTGCGACCGGGGACAGGTACTACGAGCAGTACTTC. Translating gives CASSATGDRYYEQYF.

This clonotype was found many times. The chain couples TRBV7-2 to TRBJ2-7; D is possibly TRBD1 or TRBD2 (5 bases each). CDR3 length equals 14 residues. V was trimmed by 0 bases and J by 3 bases, leaving 9 bases between them. Germline-derived CDR1 and CDR2 are SGHTA and FQGNSA. CDR3 DNA: TGTGCCAGCAGCTTAGCGGGGGTAAACTACGAGCAGTACTTC. Translated: CASSLAGVNYEQYF.

This clonotype was observed a single time. The genes are TRBV9 and TRBJ2-5; the D is unclear. Germline V CDR1 and CDR2: SGDLS, YYNGEE. CDR3 length equals 15 residues. V lost 0 bases, J lost 5 bases, and 14 bases lay in between. This chain's CDR3 is CASSVASYDRETQYF. CDR3 sequence (DNA): TGTGCCAGCAGCGTAGCTTCGTACGATAGGGAGACCCAGTACTTC.

The chain recombines TRBV20-1 with TRBJ2-1; D gene uncertain. V dropped 6 bases and J dropped 5 bases, with 14 bases sitting between them. Looked up from germline, CDR1 is DFQATT and CDR2 is SNEGSKA (reference sequence). This CDR3 has 13 amino acids. CDR3 region: CSAYSPEDNEQFF. CDR3 DNA: TGCAGTGCCTATTCCCCAGAAGACAATGAGCAGTTCTTC.

The chain joins TRBV20-1 to TRBJ2-7; a possible D gene is TRBD2 (8 bases). V was cut by 6 bases and J by 3 bases, with 21 bases left in between. Germline values: CDR1 DFQATT, CDR2 SNEGSKA (reference sequence). This CDR3 comprises 15 residues. Here the CDR3 DNA reads TGCAGTGCCGGGAGGGGGCTAGGATTGGGCTACGAGCAGTACTTC. Amino acids: CSAGRGLGLGYEQYF.

This clonotype was counted at least ten times. This chain joins TRBV7-3 and TRBJ2-1; TRBD2 matches at 10 bases. CDR3 size: 15 residues. The V and J ends lost 5 bases and 5 bases, in that order; junction bases with no gene match: 6. The V gene's germline CDR1 is SGHTA and CDR2 FQGTGA. The CDR3 DNA follows: TGTGCCAGCAGCACCCATAGCGGGGGGAACAATGAGCAGTTCTTC. It codes for CASSTHSGGNNEQFF.

This clonotype was recorded a few times. V is TRBV6-1 and J is TRBJ2-5; D is uncertain. V was pared by 5 bases and J by 3 bases, with 10 bases between. This CDR3 contains 13 residues. The V gene's germline CDR1 is MNHNS and CDR2 SASEGT. CDR3 nucleotide sequence: TGTGCCAGCAGTACGCACCGGGAAGAGACCCAGTACTTC. This codes for CASSTHREETQYF.

A remark on this clonotype: A much larger clone is a single base away; this may be a read error. The chain couples TRBV5-1 to TRBJ1-5; the match to TRBD1 covers 8 bases. This CDR3 is 13 amino acids long. Germline loops: CDR1 SGHRS, CDR2 YFSETQ. V lost 6 bases, J lost 9 bases, and 8 bases stayed unmatched. The DNA of the CDR3 is TGCGCCAGCACCCTGACAGGGGTGTTGCCCCAGCATTTT. Its protein is CASTLTGVLPQHF.

This clonotype has ten or more counts. This chain uses TRBV6-5 with TRBJ2-3; a weak D match, TRBD1 (6 bases). Trimming stripped 2 bases from V and 0 bases from J, with 9 bases between. This CDR3 comprises 15 residues. Germline CDR1 MNHEY, CDR2 SVGAGI. CDR3 region: CASSYGQTSTDTQYF. The CDR3 DNA reads TGTGCCAGCAGTTACGGACAGACTAGCACAGATACGCAGTATTTT.

This clonotype appeared many times. The rearrangement uses TRBV9 and TRBJ2-5; D unclear. The CDR3 covers 15 residues. V lost 3 bases and J 4 bases, leaving 16 bases between the germline ends. CDR1 and CDR2 from the germline V gene are SGDLS and YYNGEE. Written as DNA, the CDR3 is TGTGCCAGCAGCGGGAAGAGTTCCCAAGGAGAGACCCAGTACTTC. It encodes CASSGKSSQGETQYF.

This clonotype was seen a few times. The chain uses TRBV6-5 and TRBJ1-1, with 8 bases lining up with TRBD1. Trimming cost V 11 bases and J 3 bases; bases outside gene matches: 5. The CDR3 runs to 12 residues. Germline loops: CDR1 MNHEY, CDR2 SVGAGI. The CDR3 DNA follows: TGTGCCGTCTACAGGGGGGACACTGAAGCTTTCTTT. Protein product: CAVYRGDTEAFF.

This clonotype was counted many times. The chain joins TRBV20-1 to TRBJ2-3, with D perhaps TRBD1 (6 bases). CDR3 length equals 14 residues. V was cut by 3 bases and J by 6 bases, with 16 bases left in between. The V gene's germline CDR1 is DFQATT and CDR2 SNEGSKA (reference sequence). For the CDR3, the DNA is TGCAGTGCTAGGTTTTACAGGGTGACGGATACGCAGTATTTT. It translates to CSARFYRVTDTQYF.

The table lists this clonotype with a few counts. The chain joins TRBV6-1 to TRBJ2-3; TRBD2 matches at 8 bases. Germline V gives CDR1 MNHNS, CDR2 SASEGT. V shed 5 bases, J shed 8 bases, and the junction held 12 bases outside the gene matches. The CDR3 length is 15 residues. The CDR3 nucleotides are TGTGCCAGCAGTCCCACCCCCCGGGGGGGCGGTACGCAGTATTTT. This sequence encodes CASSPTPRGGGTQYF.

This clonotype was counted ten times or more. The J gene is TRBJ2-7, the V gene TRBV2, with D perhaps matching TRBD2 (7 bases). Per germline, CDR1 SNHLY and CDR2 FYNNEI. The ends were cut back, 6 bases at V and 2 bases at J, with 17 bases in the middle. The CDR3 runs to 15 residues. The CDR3 is CASRGARGRAYEQYF. The CDR3 DNA reads TGTGCCAGCAGGGGGGCGAGGGGGAGGGCCTACGAGCAGTACTTC.

The chain links TRBV10-3 to TRBJ2-1; D is unresolved. The CDR3 extends over 15 amino acids. Germline values: CDR1 ENHRY, CDR2 SYGVKD. The V gene lost 2 bases and the J gene lost 2 bases, with 10 bases spanning the gap. This chain's CDR3 is CAISERAGTYNEQFF. As DNA, the CDR3 is TGTGCCATCAGTGAGAGAGCAGGCACCTACAATGAGCAGTTCTTC.

This clonotype was seen only a few times. The chain links TRBV20-1 to TRBJ2-2; D is possibly TRBD1 or TRBD2 (5 bases each). The V and J ends lost 5 bases and 7 bases respectively, with 23 bases between them. Germline V gene data show CDR1 as DFQATT and CDR2 as SNEGSKA (reference sequence). This CDR3 contains 16 residues. DNA for the CDR3: TGCAGTGCTGAAAAACCGGGACGACGACTTGGCGGGGAGCTGTTTTTT. Encoded protein: CSAEKPGRRLGGELFF.

The V and J genes are TRBV28 and TRBJ2-7; the D gene is possibly TRBD2 (5 bases). This CDR3 has 15 amino acids. CDR1 and CDR2 from the germline V gene are MDHEN and SYDVKM. V dropped 2 bases and J dropped 0 bases, with 11 bases sitting between them. CDR3 DNA sequence: TGTGCCAGCAGTTTACCGACGGGGAGCTCCTACGAGCAGTACTTC. Translating it yields CASSLPTGSSYEQYF.

This clonotype was counted between two and nine times. This sequence joins TRBV3-1 and TRBJ2-1; D possibly corresponds to TRBD2 (5 bases). The V and J ends lost 0 bases and 4 bases respectively, with 16 bases between them. The CDR3 spans 17 residues. The germline CDR1 and CDR2 sequences are LGHDT and YNNKEL (reference sequence). The CDR3 here is CASSQDPTDSYYNEQFF. The CDR3, as DNA: TGTGCCAGCAGCCAAGATCCGACGGACTCATATTACAATGAGCAGTTCTTC.

This clonotype was seen at least ten times. The chain joins TRBV12-3 or TRBV12-4 to TRBJ1-6; 8 nucleotides align to TRBD1. After removal of 2 bases from V and 7 bases from J, the junction contained 4 bases not matched to a gene. The CDR3 is made up of 15 amino acids. This CDR3 is CASSLRTGSNSPLHF. The CDR3 region has the DNA TGTGCCAGCAGTTTAAGGACAGGGAGCAATTCACCCCTCCACTTT.

This clonotype was seen at least ten times. The chain joins TRBV5-1 to TRBJ1-1; D is uncertain. The CDR3 sequence is 14 residues long. Between the trimmed V and J ends, which lost 3 bases and 4 bases, there was a span of 13 bases. Germline V gives CDR1 SGHRS, CDR2 YFSETQ. The CDR3 DNA reads TGCGCCAGCAGCTCCGTCGGTCTCACCACTGAAGCTTTCTTT. Amino acid sequence: CASSSVGLTTEAFF.

The chain combines TRBV6-1 with TRBJ2-1, with TRBD2 matching over 10 bases. Trimming cost V 6 bases and J 1 base; bases outside gene matches: 6. This CDR3 is 16 amino acids long. Germline values: CDR1 MNHNS, CDR2 SASEGT. CDR3 DNA sequence: TGTGCCAGCAGCAGACTAGCGGGCCAATCCTACAATGAGCAGTTCTTC. Amino acid sequence: CASSRLAGQSYNEQFF.